A single sample gave rise to the 10 T cell receptor beta chains below, sequenced in a study of regulatory T cells in long-lasting Graves disease. Indicated time point: newly diagnosed GD, antithyroid drugs for less than 3 months. The TCR library used RNA extracted from PBMCs. With iRepertoire HTBI primers and Arm-PCR of CDR3 regions, TCR beta libraries were built. TCRdb reprocessed the multiplex PCR reads with MiXCR, giving one entry per CDR3 protein. The sample yields over 200,000 distinct CDR3 sequences, around 19% seen once. The sequences come from peripheral blood mononuclear cells (PBMCs), collected at new diagnosis, from a patient treated with antithyroid drugs. All receptors derive from a female donor with Graves disease.

This clonotype has a count of ten or more. The chain couples TRBV4-2 to TRBJ2-1; 9 nucleotides agree with TRBD2. Germline V gene data show CDR1 as LGHNA and CDR2 as YNFKEQ. V trimming: 5 bases; J trimming: 2 bases; junction bases outside the gene matches: 7. The CDR3 sequence is 16 residues long. In DNA, the CDR3 is TGTGCCAGCAGCGACTTAGCGGGAGACCCCTACAATGAGCAGTTCTTC. Translating it yields CASSDLAGDPYNEQFF.

V usage is TRBV28 and J usage is TRBJ2-7; 9 positions match TRBD1. The germline V gene encodes CDR1 MDHEN and CDR2 SYDVKM. This CDR3 is 14 amino acids long. The J segment lost 3 bases and the V segment lost 5 bases, leaving 5 bases of the junction unmatched. CDR3 DNA: TGTGCCAGCAGTCAGCAGACAGGGGGCTACGAGCAGTACTTC. Its translation: CASSQQTGGYEQYF.

This clonotype was seen many times. V is TRBV19 and J is TRBJ1-1, with unresolved D. The germline V gene has CDR1 LNHDA and CDR2 SQIVND (reference sequence). This CDR3 has 15 residues. Trimming removed 3 bases from V and 11 bases from J, with 22 bases in between. CDR3 nucleotides: TGTGCCAGTAGTATCCCAGGCGGCGGCGATAGGAATGCTTTCTTT. Its translation is CASSIPGGGDRNAFF.

The chain carries TRBV19 and TRBJ2-3; 11 bases line up with TRBD1. CDR1 is LNHDA and CDR2 is SQIVND in the germline V gene (reference sequence). V dropped 3 bases and J dropped 5; count of bases not matched to a gene: 4. This CDR3 has 15 amino acids. The CDR3 loop reads CASSIRTGGLDTQYF. CDR3 in DNA: TGTGCCAGTAGTATCCGGACAGGGGGCCTAGATACGCAGTATTTT.

This clonotype came up many times. Here the CDR3 DNA reads TGCAGTGCTAGAGATTCGGCCAGCACCTACGAGCAGTACTTC. Protein sequence: CSARDSASTYEQYF. The rearrangement uses TRBV20-1 and TRBJ2-7; D remains ambiguous. With 0 bases removed from V and 2 bases from J, the gap between germline ends came to 11 bases. CDR3 length equals 14 residues. Germline loops: CDR1 DFQATT, CDR2 SNEGSKA (reference sequence).

This clonotype was seen more than once but under ten times. The V and J genes are TRBV6-1 and TRBJ1-4; 7 nucleotides line up with TRBD1. The V segment lost 6 bases and the J segment 11 bases; nucleotides outside the gene matches: 9. Germline CDR1 is MNHNS and CDR2 is SASEGT. The CDR3 is made up of 13 amino acids. In DNA, the CDR3 is TGTGCCAGCAGCACCCCTCCAGGGGGGAAACTGTTTTTT. Translated: CASSTPPGGKLFF.

CDR3 sequence: CASSQDTAGYEQYF. The CDR3 DNA reads as TGTGCCAGCAGCCAAGATACTGCTGGCTACGAGCAGTACTTC. The V call is TRBV4-2, the J call TRBJ2-7, with no clear D. Trimming shortened V by 0 bases and J by 3 bases, and 9 bases separated the two germline ends. The CDR3 is 14 residues long. Germline CDR1 reads LGHNA; CDR2 reads YNFKEQ.

This clonotype has a count of ten or more. The V call is TRBV12-5, the J call TRBJ1-2; 7 bases map to TRBD1. Germline CDR1 LGHNT, CDR2 FRNRAP. V lost 4 bases, J lost 5 bases, and 10 bases stayed unmatched. There are 15 residues in the CDR3. The chain's CDR3 is CASGWAPTGEYGYTF. In DNA, the CDR3 is TGTGCTAGTGGTTGGGCCCCAACAGGGGAATATGGCTACACCTTC.

This clonotype was observed at least ten times. The chain combines TRBV27 with TRBJ2-7; 11 bases agree with TRBD1. From germline, CDR1 is MNHEY and CDR2 SMNVEV (reference sequence). This CDR3 has 14 residues. Trimming at V came to 7 bases and at J to 0 bases, leaving 2 bases not matched to a gene. The CDR3 here is CASTGTGGSYEQYF. Here the CDR3 DNA reads TGTGCCAGCACCGGGACAGGGGGCTCCTACGAGCAGTACTTC.

In its sample, this clonotype was seen a few times. The CDR3 is CASSLGTQSTYEQYF. CDR3 nucleotide sequence: TGCGCCAGCAGCCTGGGTACCCAGTCAACCTACGAGCAGTACTTC. V gene TRBV4-1 combines with J gene TRBJ2-7; D call uncertain. Trimming cost V 4 bases and J 2 bases, with 15 bases left between them. This CDR3 region has 15 residues. Germline CDR1 MGHRA, CDR2 YSYEKL.